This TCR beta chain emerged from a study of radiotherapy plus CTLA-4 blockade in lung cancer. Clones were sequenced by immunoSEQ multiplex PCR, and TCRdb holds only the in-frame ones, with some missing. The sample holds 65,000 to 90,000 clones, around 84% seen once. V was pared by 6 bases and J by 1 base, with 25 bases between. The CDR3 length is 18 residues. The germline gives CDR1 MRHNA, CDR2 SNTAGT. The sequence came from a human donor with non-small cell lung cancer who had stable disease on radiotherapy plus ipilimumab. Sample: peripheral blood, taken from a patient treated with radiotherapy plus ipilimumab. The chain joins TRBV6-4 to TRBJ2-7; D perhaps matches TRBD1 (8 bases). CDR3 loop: CASRSGMGQAPDSYEQYF. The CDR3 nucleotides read TGTGCCAGCAGGAGCGGGATGGGACAGGCCCCTGATTCCTACGAGCAGTACTTC.